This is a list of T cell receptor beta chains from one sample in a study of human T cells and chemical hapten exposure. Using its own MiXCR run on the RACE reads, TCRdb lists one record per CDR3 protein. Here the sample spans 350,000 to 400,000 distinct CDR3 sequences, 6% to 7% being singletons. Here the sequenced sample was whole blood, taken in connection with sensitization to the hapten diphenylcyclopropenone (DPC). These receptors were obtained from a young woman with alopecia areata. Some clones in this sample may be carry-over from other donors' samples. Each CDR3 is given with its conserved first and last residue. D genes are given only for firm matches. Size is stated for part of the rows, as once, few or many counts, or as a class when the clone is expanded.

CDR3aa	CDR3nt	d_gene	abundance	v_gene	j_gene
CASSARQASTDTQYF	TGTGCCAGTAGTGCCCGACAGGCTAGCACAGATACGCAGTATTTT	.	few	TRBV19	TRBJ2-3
CASSMGKRVRNEQFF	TGTGCCAGTAGTATGGGTAAGCGGGTTCGGAATGAGCAGTTCTTC	.	few	TRBV19	TRBJ2-1
CASSYSGTAAYEQYF	TGTGCCAGCAGTTACTCCGGGACAGCGGCCTACGAGCAGTACTTC	TRBD1	.	TRBV6-5	TRBJ2-7
CASSIQGTNEKLFF	TGTGCCAGCAGTATACAGGGAACTAATGAAAAACTGTTTTTT	.	many	TRBV12-3/TRBV12-4	TRBJ1-4
CASSSGTGRYEQYF	TGTGCCAGCAGCTCCGGGACGGGTCGCTACGAGCAGTACTTC	.	few	TRBV6-5	TRBJ2-7
CSAAFNSGRDTQYF	TGCAGCGCCGCTTTTAATTCCGGAAGAGATACGCAGTATTTT	.	few	TRBV29-1	TRBJ2-3
CASSLDQENSGNTIYF	TGTGCCAGCAGTTTAGATCAGGAAAACTCTGGAAACACCATATATTTT	.	.	TRBV12-3/TRBV12-4	TRBJ1-3
CASSPDRRATEAFF	TGCGCCAGCAGCCCGGACAGGAGGGCCACTGAAGCTTTCTTT	TRBD1	many	TRBV5-1	TRBJ1-1
CASSLGAGATEAFF	TGTGCCAGCAGTTTAGGGGCAGGGGCTACTGAAGCTTTCTTT	.	.	TRBV12-3/TRBV12-4	TRBJ1-1
CASSAERGAFF	TGTGCCAGCAGTGCGGAGAGGGGAGCTTTCTTT	.	many	TRBV28	TRBJ1-1
CSARGPGVYEQYF	TGCAGTGCTAGAGGGCCGGGGGTCTACGAGCAGTACTTC	.	few	TRBV20-1	TRBJ2-7
CASTIGDGPTDTQYF	TGTGCCAGCACCATAGGGGACGGCCCCACAGATACGCAGTATTTT	.	few	TRBV9	TRBJ2-3
CASSLVLIGTGEAFF	TGTGCCAGCAGCTTAGTATTGATAGGGACAGGTGAAGCTTTCTTT	TRBD1	.	TRBV7-2	TRBJ1-1
CASSLLRTGNSPLHF	TGTGCCAGCAGTTTATTAAGGACAGGGAATTCACCCCTCCACTTT	TRBD1	few	TRBV28	TRBJ1-6
CASSPPGGGQHF	TGTGCCAGCTCACCACCCGGGGGCGGCCAGCATTTT	.	many	TRBV18	TRBJ1-5
CASSLNAGVQETQYF	TGTGCCAGCAGCTTAAACGCGGGGGTCCAAGAGACCCAGTACTTC	TRBD2	many	TRBV7-2	TRBJ2-5
CSARTAENTEAFF	TGCAGTGCACGAACTGCAGAGAACACTGAAGCTTTCTTT	.	many	TRBV20-1	TRBJ1-1
CASSLPGPNEKLFF	TGTGCCAGCAGCCTGCCAGGCCCTAATGAAAAACTGTTTTTT	.	.	TRBV3-1	TRBJ1-4
CASSVEVERSPLHF	TGTGCCAGCAGCGTTGAGGTTGAAAGATCACCCCTCCACTTT	.	many	TRBV9	TRBJ1-6
CASSRETEAFF	TGTGCCAGCAGTCGGGAGACTGAAGCTTTCTTT	.	few	TRBV6-2/TRBV6-3	TRBJ1-1
CASRSSDTNTEAFF	TGTGCCAGCAGATCTTCGGACACGAACACTGAAGCTTTCTTT	.	few	TRBV12-3/TRBV12-4	TRBJ1-1
CASSLFKGDQPQHF	TGTGCCAGCAGCTTATTCAAAGGAGATCAGCCCCAGCATTTT	.	many	TRBV7-2	TRBJ1-5